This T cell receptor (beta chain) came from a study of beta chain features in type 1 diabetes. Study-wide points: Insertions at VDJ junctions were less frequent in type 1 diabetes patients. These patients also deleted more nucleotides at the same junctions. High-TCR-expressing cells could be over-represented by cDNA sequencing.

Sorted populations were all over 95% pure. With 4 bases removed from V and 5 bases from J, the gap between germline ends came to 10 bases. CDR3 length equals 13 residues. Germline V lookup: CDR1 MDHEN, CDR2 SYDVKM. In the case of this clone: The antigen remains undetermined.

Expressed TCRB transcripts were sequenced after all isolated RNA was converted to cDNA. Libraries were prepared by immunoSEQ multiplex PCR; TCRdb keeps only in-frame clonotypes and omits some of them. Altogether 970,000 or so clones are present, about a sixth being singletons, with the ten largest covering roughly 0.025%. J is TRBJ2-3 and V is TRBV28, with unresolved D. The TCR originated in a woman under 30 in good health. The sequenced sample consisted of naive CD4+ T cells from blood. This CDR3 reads CASSSPPLDTQYF. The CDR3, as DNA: TGTGCCAGCAGTTCTCCACCTTTAGATACGCAGTATTTT. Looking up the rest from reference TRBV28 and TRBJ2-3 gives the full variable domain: DVKVTQSSRYLVKRTGEKVFLECVQDMDHENMFWYRQDPGLGLRLIYFSYDVKMKEKGDIPEGYSVSREKKERFSLILESASTNQTSMYLCASSSPPLDTQYFGPGTRLTVL.